This T cell receptor (beta chain) was documented in a study of cytomegalovirus exposure and HLA in healthy donors (dated by TCRdb to 2015 to 2018). Regarding the research as a whole: An earlier analysis of some 500 of the donors reported 250 to 300 Gb of sequence data and some 100 million unique TCR beta sequences from about 200 million T cells. An early release that covered 640 HLA-typed donors contained approximately 300 gigabases of sequencing data and approximately 85 million unique TCR sequences. Of the roughly 400 genotyped donors, approximately 82% fell in the genetic ancestry cluster associated with self-reported Caucasian donors. The aim of the study was to test whether cataloging public T cell receptors could identify signatures of past pathogen exposure. The T cell repertoires of some 670 subjects were profiled by immunosequencing and related to cytomegalovirus serostatus. Along with the approximately 700-subject first cohort, a separate validation cohort of approximately 110 different subjects was used. To predict cytomegalovirus infection status, the study brought together high-throughput TCR immunosequencing, statistical association of individual TCRs with disease status, and machine learning. To study patterns of TCR occurrence, a later analysis re-analyzed previously published TCR beta repertoires from more than 550 donors and added high-resolution HLA genotyping. Rather than using new phenotypic data, the later analysis identified candidate immune exposures from TCR beta sequences and from how often those sequences occurred across donors. An earlier analysis of around 580 of the donors used high-throughput TCR beta sequencing to judge whether each TCR beta V gene segment behaved as functional or pseudogenic. Donor age, sex, ethnicity and CMV serostatus were compiled together with the repertoire data. Genome-wide SNP genotypes for about three fifths of the roughly 670 donors were used in a later genetic analysis, which treated that subset as a discovery cohort. Every repertoire in the discovery cohort had been generated on one and the same sequencing platform. Both class I and class II loci were covered by HLA typing, at four-digit resolution. Typing coverage differed by locus: A, B, C, DRB1 and DQB1 were typed in roughly 620-630 donors, DQA1 in approximately 520, DPA1 in over 600, and DPB1 in just under 480. Four to six DR-DQ haplotypes were handled as single units for association and clustering, since linkage in the cohort was strong. Among about 410 genotyped donors of the cohort, an average of approximately 240,000 unique TCR beta nucleotide sequences was sequenced per donor, of which approximately 18% were non-productive. The study at large found these results: In a later analysis, over 15,000 TCR beta sequences were associated with specific HLA alleles at a false discovery rate of 0.05. Because counts were too low, 15 to 20 rarely observed V segments, including chromosome 9 orphons, were left out of the earlier analysis of a few hundred of the donors. According to a later analysis, most CMV-associated TCR beta chains appeared to be HLA-restricted, and the HLA associations seemed to be driven largely by CMV exposure. A later genetic analysis associated a missense DCLRE1C variant with V-gene and J-gene trimming of TCR beta chains, and an independent cohort replicated the association. In a later genetic analysis, fewer N-insertions in productive TCRs were reported among donors in an Asian-associated ancestry cluster than the roughly 640-donor mean. An earlier analysis of 587 of the donors showed that most TCR beta V segments appeared in productive rearrangements either about 87% or about 30% of the time, which broadly matched IMGT annotations. A later analysis found that TCR association rates varied across HLA loci, with DRB1 alleles showing the most associated TCRs and HLA-C alleles the fewest. Only TCR beta chains were sequenced in this cohort, and the absence of alpha or paired-chain data limited detectable features. The authors suggested that the approach could potentially be generalized to other disease states and immunological phenotypes. In a later analysis, HLA-associated TCR beta chains were found to be more clonally expanded and to have lower generation probabilities than equally common non-associated chains. Strong co-occurrence of HLA alleles, especially DR and DQ, made assigning TCR associations to individual alleles difficult. While some public TCRs were present in many individuals, most TCR sequences turned up only very rarely across donors. HLA typing was unavailable for some donors at each locus, so association tests used only the typed subset. The study gave a list of 150 to 200 TCR beta chains associated with cytomegalovirus. Immune exposure information for the cohort was limited to CMV serostatus. Several of the top co-occurrence clusters appeared to be linked to parvovirus B19, influenza, CMV and Epstein-Barr virus, according to a later analysis. Roughly uniform sequencing depth across donors was assumed in presence/absence analyses, although this assumption may not hold. Three of the identified cytomegalovirus-associated TCR beta chains were confirmed in vitro to be specific for cytomegalovirus antigens. In both the original and validation cohorts, the classifier was reported to diagnose cytomegalovirus status with high specificity and sensitivity. Some IMGT-functional V segments, including TRBV6-2 and TRBV6-3, could not be told apart with the 87-base-pair reads, so those segments were excluded. Linkage disequilibrium might explain the correlated functional status among segregating V segments, but an unknown experimental factor could not be ruled out. A further reported finding was that TCR beta sequences accurately predicted the HLA-A and HLA-B alleles for most subjects in the first cohort. A cluster of highly shared sequence variants was judged likely to be a technical artifact of the sequencing pipeline.

The cohort was made up of 500 to 850 healthy bone marrow donors. At the time of sampling, all cohort members were nominally healthy, though unrecorded immune exposures were likely present. The donor was CMV seropositive and belonged to the group of about 290 seropositive cohort members. Each donor provided a peripheral blood sample, and peripheral blood mononuclear cells were used for TCR beta sequencing. The Qiagen DNeasy Blood Extraction Kit was used to extract genomic DNA from the blood cell samples. To note about this clone: There is no known antigen for this receptor. It has no much larger one-base neighbor in the sample; base qualities were not kept.

Its CDR3 holds 14 amino acids, cysteine through phenylalanine. Kept here is only the CDR3 DNA, which spans 42 bases and is read in frame from base 1. CDR1 SGHRS and CDR2 YFSETQ were looked up in the germline V gene. V was cut back by 4 bases and J by 6 bases, leaving a gap of 14 bases between them. Libraries were constructed by the immunoSEQ multiplex PCR assay. For the multiplex PCR, a mixture combining 60 forward primers for TCR Vbeta segments and 13 reverse primers for TCR Jbeta segments was used. A multiplex PCR assay on genomic DNA amplified the CDR3 region of rearranged TCR beta genes. On the Illumina HiSeq System, the amplified TCR beta libraries were sequenced as 87-base-pair reads. In the source study's methods: Across the roughly 670 repertoires, a later analysis counted around 80 million unique TCR beta chains, around 11 million of which were shared by at least two donors. To remove PCR and sequencing errors, raw reads were error-corrected and collapsed into unique sequences using a nearest-neighbor algorithm that merged closely related sequences. V, D and J gene segments were assigned by aligning CDR3 sequences to IMGT reference sequences. For a sequence to be retained, at least a six-nucleotide match to both a V gene segment and a J gene segment was required. Rearrangements were classified as productive when the CDR3 lacked stop codons and remained in frame with V and J, and all other rearrangements were classified as non-productive. CDR3 was defined by IMGT convention, running from the second conserved V-encoded cysteine to the conserved J-encoded phenylalanine. The earlier analysis of about 590 of the donors excluded sequences that lacked an unambiguous match to a single V gene segment. In an earlier analysis of some 590 of the donors, a V segment was called functional when productive rearrangements were above 56.7%, and segregating when the standard deviation between donors exceeded 5%. To diagnose cytomegalovirus status from the catalog of TCR beta chain sequences, a statistical classification framework was built. In a later analysis, V and J genes were assigned by comparing TCR nucleotide sequences against IMGT/GENE-DB human TR gene sequences. The TCRdist pipeline was used in a later analysis to assign CDR3 sequences and most-parsimonious VDJ recombination scenarios. In a later analysis, every TCR beta chain was defined by the combination of its CDR3 amino acid sequence and its V-gene family, and reads without a unique V-gene family were dropped. As a way to deal with suspected cross-contamination and a sequencing artifact, a later analysis dropped over 550 nucleotide sequences that were highly shared and had low generation probability. For each public chain, a later analysis derived a clonal expansion index from normalized ranks of inferred template counts within each repertoire. A later analysis computed generation probabilities with a VDJ recombination model fitted to out-of-frame rearrangements, and checked the results against IGoR. In a later analysis, hypergeometric tests were used to score TCR-TCR, TCR-HLA and TCR-CMV co-occurrence, with a repertoire-size bias correction applied to TCR pairs. False discovery rates were estimated in a later analysis by permuting HLA or CMV assignments 20 times. In a later analysis, co-occurring TCRs were grouped using DBSCAN, with TCRdist sequence similarity added in when clustering inside HLA-allele-positive subsets. Repertoires with fewer than 30,000 or more than 120,000 public chains, plus five repertoires with anomalous nucleotide sharing, were excluded from co-occurrence clustering. The table was pulled from immuneACCESS by TCRdb, which kept in-frame rearrangements only. Such tables lose some clones; where checked, under half of the loss comes from unresolved V genes, and the rest has no known cause. V and J calls plus clone size are reproduced from that table; the DNA served to infer D and trimming. The table for this sample lists around 250,000 clones; around 80% of them were counted only once. 8% of the sample goes to the ten largest clones.

The sample taken for sequencing was PBMCs. The TCR was taken from a woman in her sixties in good health and CMV-seropositive. The chain is assembled from TRBV5-1 and TRBJ2-1, with the D gene too uncertain to name. DNA sequence: TGCGCCAGCAGCGCGGCCGGCTCTACCAATGAGCAGTTCTTC. This is translated as CASSAAGSTNEQFF.